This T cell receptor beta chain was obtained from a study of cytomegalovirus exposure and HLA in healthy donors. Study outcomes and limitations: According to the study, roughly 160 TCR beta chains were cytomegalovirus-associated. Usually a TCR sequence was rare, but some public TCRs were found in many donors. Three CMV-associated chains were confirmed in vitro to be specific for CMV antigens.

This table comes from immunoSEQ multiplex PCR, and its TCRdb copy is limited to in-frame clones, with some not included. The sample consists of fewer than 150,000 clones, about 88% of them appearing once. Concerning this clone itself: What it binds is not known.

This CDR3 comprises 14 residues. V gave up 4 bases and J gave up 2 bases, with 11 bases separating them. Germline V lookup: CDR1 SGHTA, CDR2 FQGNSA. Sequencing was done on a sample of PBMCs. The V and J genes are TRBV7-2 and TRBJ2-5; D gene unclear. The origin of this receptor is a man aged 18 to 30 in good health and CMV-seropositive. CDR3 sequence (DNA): TGTGCCAGCAGCTCCTATGCGGCTCAAGAGACCCAGTACTTC. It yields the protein CASSSYAAQETQYF.